These T cell receptor beta chains were read from a single sample in a study of blood T cell repertoires in COVID-19. Method: immunoSEQ multiplex PCR; TCRdb's copy keeps in-frame clones and lacks some. The sample lists roughly 170,000 clones; around 79% were seen once. Material: peripheral blood. The receptors shown here come from an older woman with acute or convalescent COVID-19. The conserved cysteine and the conserved F or W are not part of the CDR3 here. Fields, in order: V gene, clone size, J gene, CDR3 protein. Where a row states a size, it is once, few, many or the class of an expanded clone; other rows omit it.

TRBV19	-	TRBJ2-1	ASSIRPNSGSEQF
TRBV14	-	TRBJ2-1	ASSLYSGRAGEQF
TRBV6-5	many	TRBJ1-5	ASRRTGGPNQPQH
TRBV29-1	-	TRBJ1-2	SVKQGVDYGYT
TRBV11-3	-	TRBJ1-2	ASSLALDREVDGYT
TRBV2	-	TRBJ2-5	ASSGRLVGQETQY
TRBV5-1	few	TRBJ1-2	ASSEGQGRGRIYT
TRBV6-1	-	TRBJ1-4	ASSDAGEGYEKLF
TRBV5-6	-	TRBJ2-5	ASSLGQGLQETQY
TRBV14	-	TRBJ1-6	ASSQVQGLNSPLH
TRBV5-1	-	TRBJ2-5	ASSIPTGPETQY
TRBV27	-	TRBJ2-5	ASSLTSGEETQY
TRBV5-1	-	TRBJ2-2	ASSLALSGELF
TRBV11-2	-	TRBJ1-6	ASSLDQGSYNSPLH
TRBV7-8	-	TRBJ2-1	ASSSFVPIITSGGYNEQF
TRBV5-1	-	TRBJ2-7	ASSGGQIYEQY
TRBV9	-	TRBJ2-3	ASSDSLADVTDTQY
TRBV13	-	TRBJ2-7	ASSPPSGYEQY
TRBV27	-	TRBJ2-7	ASSPRQGEQY
TRBV6-1	few	TRBJ1-2	ASSEQGYNGYT
TRBV5-8	-	TRBJ1-4	ASSSIDRSTNEKLF
TRBV4-1	-	TRBJ2-1	ASSPHGTSGYNEQF
TRBV6-5	-	TRBJ2-1	ASSYERDFDNEQF
TRBV25-1	once	TRBJ1-6	ASSRPTLAGYNSPLH
TRBV6-6	few	TRBJ1-1	ASKEDRDTEAF
TRBV5-1	-	TRBJ2-3	ASGKTSGTQADTQY
TRBV27	-	TRBJ1-2	ASSLSGTGSGYT
TRBV5-1	-	TRBJ2-5	ASSPRTGYQETQY
TRBV7-2	-	TRBJ2-1	ASSLPRGRVEQF
TRBV3-1/TRBV3-2	-	TRBJ2-7	ASSHVGLAGGLGYEQY
TRBV19	-	TRBJ2-1	ASSNPPWTGDSYNEQF
TRBV10-3	-	TRBJ2-7	AISETGMTYEQY
TRBV6-1	-	TRBJ2-3	ASSEVLAGSTDTQY
TRBV5-1	-	TRBJ2-7	ASSLSPRSYEQY
TRBV5-4	-	TRBJ1-4	ASSNQGYNEKLF
TRBV23-1	-	TRBJ2-7	ASSQSLLAGAPGYEQY
TRBV30	-	TRBJ1-5	AWSPTANQPQH
TRBV4-1	once	TRBJ2-7	ASSQEQGITYEQY
TRBV28	-	TRBJ1-6	ASSSGDWGDSPLH
TRBV19	-	TRBJ1-4	ASSTGEDRDEKLF
TRBV5-6	-	TRBJ2-3	ASSPGTSSTDTQY
TRBV5-1	-	TRBJ1-2	ASSLDGDQGRVYGYT
TRBV5-1	-	TRBJ1-5	ASSSGTGAGQPQH
TRBV30	-	TRBJ1-3	AWGGSGSGNTIY
TRBV19	-	TRBJ2-4	ASSIGDRVAKNIQY